These T cell receptor beta chains were read from a single sample in a study of T cell responses to AZD1222 COVID-19 vaccine. TCRdb keeps only in-frame clones here, not all; method: immunoSEQ multiplex PCR. The sample consists of approximately 100,000 clones, 75% to 90% of them appearing once. The source was peripheral blood, collected on day 0 of AZD1222 vaccination. The receptors were sampled from an adult in good health. The CDR3 runs from the conserved cysteine through the conserved F or W. A D gene is named only where the DNA matches it firmly. Only part of the rows carry a size: once, few, many, or a class if the clone is expanded.

v_call,clone_size,d_call,j_call,cdr3_aa,cdr3_nt
TRBV4-1,-,-,TRBJ1-5,CASAADQPDNQPQHF,TGCGCCAGCGCCGCCGATCAGCCGGACAATCAGCCCCAGCATTTT
TRBV30,-,-,TRBJ1-5,CAWSYGRGNQPQHF,TGTGCCTGGAGTTACGGGCGGGGAAATCAGCCCCAGCATTTT
TRBV24-1,-,TRBD1,TRBJ1-2,CATSDYGTGEYYGYTF,TGTGCCACCAGTGACTATGGGACAGGAGAATACTATGGCTACACCTTC
TRBV29-1,few,-,TRBJ1-2,CSVRGGYGYTF,TGCAGCGTGAGGGGCGGCTATGGCTACACCTTC
TRBV12-3/TRBV12-4,-,-,TRBJ1-1,CASSFGEYTEAFF,TGTGCCAGCAGTTTTGGGGAGTACACTGAAGCTTTCTTT
TRBV19,-,-,TRBJ1-3,CASRGIRNTIYF,TGTGCCAGTAGAGGGATTCGAAACACCATATATTTT
TRBV2,-,-,TRBJ1-1,CASSKLQVNTEAFF,TGTGCCAGCAGTAAATTACAGGTTAACACTGAAGCTTTCTTT
TRBV3-1/TRBV3-2,-,TRBD1,TRBJ2-2,CASSRQGVTGELFF,TGTGCCAGCTCCCGGCAGGGGGTCACCGGGGAGCTGTTTTTT
TRBV7-9,-,TRBD2,TRBJ2-7,CASSLVVAGGPYEQYF,TGTGCCAGCAGCTTAGTGGTAGCGGGGGGCCCCTACGAGCAGTACTTC
TRBV11-2,-,-,TRBJ1-6,CASSLEGQGISPLHF,TGTGCCAGCAGCTTAGAAGGGCAGGGAATTTCACCCCTCCACTTT
TRBV10-3,once,-,TRBJ1-1,CAISGTFNTEAFF,TGTGCCATCAGTGGGACCTTCAACACTGAAGCTTTCTTT
TRBV11-2,-,TRBD2,TRBJ2-2,CASSLSAAGVGGELFF,TGTGCCAGCAGCTTAAGCGCAGCGGGGGTTGGCGGGGAGCTGTTTTTT
TRBV7-9,-,-,TRBJ1-1,CASSLDRATEAFF,TGTGCCAGCAGCTTAGACAGGGCTACTGAAGCTTTCTTT
TRBV7-9,-,-,TRBJ2-1,CASGAFNEQFF,TGTGCCAGCGGGGCCTTCAATGAGCAGTTCTTC
TRBV27,-,-,TRBJ1-3,CASSLYGGSGNTIYF,TGTGCCAGCAGTTTATACGGGGGCTCTGGAAACACCATATATTTT
TRBV18,-,-,TRBJ2-5,CASSRTYQETQYF,TGTGCCAGCTCTCGGACGTACCAAGAGACCCAGTACTTC
TRBV30,-,-,TRBJ2-1,CAWSSGTNNEQFF,TGTGCCTGGAGTTCCGGGACGAACAATGAGCAGTTCTTC
TRBV5-1,-,-,TRBJ2-2,CASSLWDANTGELFF,TGCGCCAGCAGCTTGTGGGACGCGAACACCGGGGAGCTGTTTTTT
TRBV7-2,-,-,TRBJ2-7,CASSQGIVEQYF,TGTGCCAGCAGCCAGGGGATTGTCGAGCAGTACTTC
TRBV28,-,-,TRBJ1-5,CASSPPPGRQPQHF,TGTGCCAGCAGTCCCCCACCGGGCCGACAGCCCCAGCATTTT
TRBV6-5,-,-,TRBJ2-7,CASSYTGLVSQQYF,TGTGCCAGCAGTTATACCGGGTTAGTGTCTCAGCAGTACTTC
TRBV28,-,TRBD2,TRBJ2-7,CAIRTSGYYEQYF,TGTGCCATTCGGACTAGCGGTTACTACGAGCAGTACTTC
TRBV4-1,-,-,TRBJ2-2,CASSQDPMEGLPGELFF,TGCGCCAGCAGCCAAGATCCCATGGAGGGTTTGCCCGGGGAGCTGTTTTTT
TRBV27,-,TRBD1,TRBJ2-1,CASSFFGQGVNEQFF,TGTGCCAGCAGTTTCTTCGGACAGGGGGTTAATGAGCAGTTCTTC
TRBV5-1,-,TRBD1,TRBJ1-2,CASSGTGENYGYTF,TGCGCCAGCAGCGGGACAGGGGAGAACTATGGCTACACCTTC
TRBV28,-,-,TRBJ2-3,CASSLVTGGLDTQYF,TGTGCCAGCAGTTTGGTGACTGGCGGGTTAGATACGCAGTATTTT
TRBV27,-,TRBD1,TRBJ1-2,CASSSDRAAYGYTF,TGTGCCAGCAGCTCCGACAGGGCCGCCTATGGCTACACCTTC
TRBV11-2,-,TRBD2,TRBJ2-3,CASSPAASGSMDTQYF,TGTGCCAGCAGCCCTGCTGCTAGCGGGAGTATGGATACGCAGTATTTT